The 12 T cell receptor beta chains given below trace back to one sample, sequenced in a study of cytomegalovirus exposure and HLA in healthy donors (dated by TCRdb to 2016 to 2017). To prepare the library, the immunoSEQ multiplex PCR assay was applied. TCRdb re-hosts the immuneACCESS table, in-frame sequences only. Its copies lack some clones; in the studies checked, an unresolved V gene accounts for under half of them, and the cause for the rest is not known. The sample table records some 40,000 clones; roughly 91% of these occur just once. 3.3% of the sample is in the top ten clones. The sample taken for sequencing was PBMCs. Receptors originate from a man aged 18 to 30 in good health and CMV-seronegative.

This sequence joins TRBV2 and TRBJ2-7; TRBD2 might be the D (6 bases). Deletions cut 7 bases from V and 7 bases from J, with 20 bases between. This CDR3 has 14 amino acids. From germline, CDR1 is SNHLY and CDR2 FYNNEI. CDR3 coding DNA: TGTGCCAGCACTGGGGGGTGGTCCTCGAGTGAGCAGTACTTC. This sequence encodes CASTGGWSSSEQYF.

The chain combines TRBV28 with TRBJ2-7; 9 bases match TRBD1. Trimming cost V 6 bases and J 0 bases; bases outside gene matches: 0. Germline lookup yields CDR1 MDHEN and CDR2 SYDVKM. This CDR3 is 13 amino acids long. The CDR3 sequence: CASRTGGSYEQYF. The CDR3 nucleotides read TGTGCCAGCAGGACAGGGGGCTCCTACGAGCAGTACTTC. Together with reference TRBV28 and TRBJ2-7, the CDR3 gives the full variable domain: DVKVTQSSRYLVKRTGEKVFLECVQDMDHENMFWYRQDPGLGLRLIYFSYDVKMKEKGDIPEGYSVSREKKERFSLILESASTNQTSMYLCASRTGGSYEQYFGPGTRLTVT.

This chain links TRBV4-1 with TRBJ2-1, with 10 bases matching TRBD2. This CDR3 is 18 amino acids long. CDR1 is MGHRA and CDR2 is YSYEKL in the germline V gene. Trimming took 2 bases from V and 0 from J; bases not matched to a gene: 7. CDR3 sequence: CASSQRLAGPSSYNEQFF. DNA for the CDR3: TGCGCCAGCAGCCAAAGACTAGCGGGCCCGAGCTCCTACAATGAGCAGTTCTTC.

The chain links TRBV6-1 to TRBJ2-7; D is unclear. V gave up 2 bases and J gave up 12 bases, with 17 bases separating them. This CDR3 is 13 amino acids long. The germline V gene encodes CDR1 MNHNS and CDR2 SASEGT. The CDR3 region is CASSEPTLPRRYF. CDR3 coding DNA: TGTGCCAGCAGTGAACCCACTTTGCCCCGGAGGTACTTC.

This sequence joins TRBV5-1 and TRBJ1-2; D might be TRBD1 (5 bases). The CDR3 is 15 amino acids. CDR1 and CDR2 from the germline V gene are SGHRS and YFSETQ. V was cut by 3 bases and J by 2 bases, with 14 bases left in between. DNA for the CDR3: TGCGCCAGCAGCTCGGACACCGTTTCCAACTATGGCTACACCTTC. Translated: CASSSDTVSNYGYTF.

The V and J genes are TRBV28 and TRBJ1-2, with D maybe TRBD1 (5 bases). Germline V gives CDR1 MDHEN, CDR2 SYDVKM. V dropped 8 bases and J dropped 8 bases, with 18 bases sitting between them. The CDR3 is 13 amino acids. The CDR3 reads CASAPGQGSGYTF. CDR3 sequence (DNA): TGTGCCAGCGCCCCCGGTCAGGGAAGCGGCTACACCTTC.

The chain recombines TRBV10-2 with TRBJ2-3, with a tentative D call TRBD1 (5 bases). The CDR3 totals 14 residues. The germline CDR1 and CDR2 sequences are WSHSY and SAAADI. The ends were cut back, 2 bases at V and 5 bases at J, with 11 bases in the middle. The CDR3 sequence is CASSEVDSIDTQYF. The DNA for the CDR3 is TGCGCCAGCAGTGAGGTAGACAGTATAGATACGCAGTATTTT.

V is TRBV29-1 and J is TRBJ1-2; weak D call: TRBD1 (5 bases). Germline lookup yields CDR1 SQVTM and CDR2 ANQGSEA. V was cut by 0 bases and J by 4 bases, with 9 bases left in between. The CDR3 has 13 amino acids. For the CDR3, the DNA is TGCAGCGTTGAAGATCCGGGGGGCTATGGCTACACCTTC. Encoded protein: CSVEDPGGYGYTF. The variable domain in full, completed from reference TRBV29-1 and TRBJ1-2, reads SAVISQKPSRDICQRGTSLTIQCQVDSQVTMMFWYRQQPGQSLTLIATANQGSEATYESGFVIDKFPISRPNLTFSTLTVSNMSPEDSSIYLCSVEDPGGYGYTFGSGTRLTVV.

This clone was counted a single time. The chain carries TRBV4-2 and TRBJ2-3; TRBD2 might be the D (7 bases). Between the trimmed V and J ends, which lost 4 bases and 2 bases, there was a span of 19 bases. The CDR3 sequence is 17 residues long. Germline V gene lookup returns CDR1 LGHNA and CDR2 YNFKEQ. Written as DNA, the CDR3 is TGTGCCAGCAGCCGCGAGCGCGGGGGCCAACTCACAGATACGCAGTATTTT. Protein product: CASSRERGGQLTDTQYF.

The chain joins TRBV15 to TRBJ2-7; D is ambiguous. The CDR3 loop spans 12 amino acids. Trimming stripped 0 bases from V and 3 bases from J, with 3 bases between. The germline gives CDR1 LNHNV, CDR2 YYDKDF (reference sequence). The CDR3 nucleotides are TGTGCCACCAGCAGAGATCGCTACGAGCAGTACTTC. Encoded protein: CATSRDRYEQYF.

For the CDR3, the DNA is TGTGCCAGCACCCTCCCAGGGGGGATTGAAGCTTTCTTT. It translates to CASTLPGGIEAFF. J is TRBJ1-1 and V is TRBV6-5; 7 bases map to TRBD1. Trimming removed 7 bases from V and 7 bases from J; junction bases left unmatched: 9. CDR1 is MNHEY and CDR2 is SVGAGI in the germline V gene. The CDR3 is made up of 13 amino acids.

This chain uses TRBV7-9 with TRBJ2-7, with TRBD1 matching 7 bases. This CDR3 region has 13 residues. With 5 bases clipped from V and 7 bases from J, the junction kept 8 bases outside the gene matches. CDR1 and CDR2 from the germline V gene are SEHNR and FQNEAQ (reference sequence). CDR3 coding DNA: TGTGCCAGCAGCAGGACAGGTTTTACAGAGCAGTACTTC. Its translation: CASSRTGFTEQYF.